These T cell receptor beta chains were read from a single sample in a study of early T cells in non-severe SARS-CoV-2 infection. TCRdb called the 5' RACE reads again in MiXCR, with one record for every CDR3 protein. The table includes approximately 85,000 distinct CDR3 sequences, roughly an eighth detected once. The sample consisted of whole blood. The origin of the receptors is an adult who was a healthcare worker with PCR-confirmed SARS-CoV-2 infection or an uninfected control (not recorded which). Each CDR3 is given with its conserved first and last residue. D genes are given only for firm matches. Expanded clones are given a class, and other clones once, few, many or no size at all.

D: -
J: TRBJ2-6
V: TRBV30
size: -
CDR3: CAWIMGSHSGANVLTF
DNA: TGTGCCTGGATTATGGGGTCGCACTCTGGGGCCAACGTCCTGACTTTC

D: -
J: TRBJ1-6
V: TRBV27
size: -
CDR3: CASSLGWGAGDSPLHF
DNA: TGTGCCAGCAGTTTAGGTTGGGGGGCAGGGGATTCACCCCTCCACTTT

D: -
J: TRBJ2-7
V: TRBV6-5
size: few
CDR3: CASSRTASSYEQYF
DNA: TGTGCCAGCAGTCGGACAGCTAGCTCCTACGAGCAGTACTTC

D: -
J: TRBJ1-1
V: TRBV6-6
size: -
CDR3: CASSYARLNTEAFF
DNA: TGTGCCAGCAGTTATGCCAGGCTGAACACTGAAGCTTTCTTT

D: TRBD2
J: TRBJ2-7
V: TRBV9
size: many
CDR3: CASSVGLAGETYEQYF
DNA: TGTGCCAGCAGCGTAGGACTAGCGGGTGAAACCTACGAGCAGTACTTC

D: -
J: TRBJ1-2
V: TRBV5-1
size: many
CDR3: CASSLEGFYGYTF
DNA: TGCGCCAGCAGCTTGGAGGGGTTCTATGGCTACACCTTC

D: TRBD1
J: TRBJ1-1
V: TRBV18
size: few
CDR3: CASSPRQGAFGTEAFF
DNA: TGTGCCAGCTCACCCCGACAGGGGGCTTTCGGCACTGAAGCTTTCTTT

D: -
J: TRBJ2-1
V: TRBV2
size: many
CDR3: CASGTTGYNEQFF
DNA: TGTGCCAGCGGGACCACCGGGTACAATGAGCAGTTCTTC

D: TRBD2
J: TRBJ2-1
V: TRBV5-1
size: -
CDR3: CASRTSGINEQFF
DNA: TGCGCCAGTAGGACTAGCGGGATCAATGAGCAGTTCTTC

D: TRBD1
J: TRBJ2-7
V: TRBV3-1
size: many
CDR3: CASSQTRDRVDEQYF
DNA: TGTGCCAGCAGCCAAACCCGGGACAGGGTGGACGAGCAGTACTTC

D: -
J: TRBJ2-2
V: TRBV19
size: many
CDR3: CASSIMGYTGELFF
DNA: TGTGCCAGTAGTATCATGGGATACACCGGGGAGCTGTTTTTT

D: TRBD1
J: TRBJ2-6
V: TRBV5-4
size: few
CDR3: CASSKDRAGANVLTF
DNA: TGTGCCAGCAGCAAAGACAGGGCTGGGGCCAACGTCCTGACTTTC

D: TRBD2
J: TRBJ2-5
V: TRBV12-3/TRBV12-4
size: -
CDR3: CASSRSSGSGSSAQYF
DNA: TGTGCCAGCAGCCGGAGTAGCGGGAGTGGTTCGTCGGCCCAGTACTTC

D: -
J: TRBJ2-4
V: TRBV29-1
size: few
CDR3: CSVEVKNIQYF
DNA: TGCAGCGTTGAAGTCAAAAACATTCAGTACTTC

D: -
J: TRBJ1-1
V: TRBV9
size: -
CDR3: CASSVVQMNTEAFF
DNA: TGTGCCAGCAGCGTAGTACAGATGAACACTGAAGCTTTCTTT

D: TRBD2
J: TRBJ2-4
V: TRBV6-6
size: -
CDR3: CASSQTSGIKNIQYF
DNA: TGTGCCAGCAGCCAAACTAGCGGGATTAAAAACATTCAGTACTTC

D: -
J: TRBJ1-2
V: TRBV3-1
size: -
CDR3: CASSHETGTIYGYTF
DNA: TGTGCCAGCAGCCACGAAACCGGGACAATTTATGGCTACACCTTC

D: -
J: TRBJ1-1
V: TRBV19
size: few
CDR3: CASSPLREGAEAFF
DNA: TGTGCCAGTAGTCCCCTTAGGGAGGGGGCTGAAGCTTTCTTT

D: TRBD2
J: TRBJ2-1
V: TRBV18
size: many
CDR3: CASSPQREGVEQFF
DNA: TGTGCCAGCTCACCCCAGCGGGAGGGGGTGGAGCAGTTCTTC

D: TRBD1
J: TRBJ2-7
V: TRBV20-1
size: medium-sized
CDR3: CSARGDRDYEQYF
DNA: TGCAGTGCTAGGGGGGACAGGGACTACGAGCAGTACTTC

D: -
J: TRBJ2-1
V: TRBV11-2
size: -
CDR3: CASSLSPGIPYNEQFF
DNA: TGTGCCAGCAGCCTGAGTCCGGGAATCCCCTACAATGAGCAGTTCTTC

D: -
J: TRBJ2-1
V: TRBV29-1
size: -
CDR3: CSVADGEQFF
DNA: TGCAGCGTTGCGGACGGGGAGCAGTTCTTC

D: TRBD2
J: TRBJ2-1
V: TRBV12-3/TRBV12-4
size: many
CDR3: CASRAKGLAGGWNEQFF
DNA: TGTGCCAGCAGAGCCAAAGGACTAGCGGGAGGATGGAATGAGCAGTTCTTC

D: -
J: TRBJ2-4
V: TRBV3-1
size: many
CDR3: CASSHGRTSQYF
DNA: TGTGCCAGCAGCCATGGACGGACATCCCAGTACTTC

D: -
J: TRBJ1-5
V: TRBV6-1
size: once
CDR3: CASSGIQGKNQPQHF
DNA: TGTGCCAGCAGTGGAATACAGGGAAAGAATCAGCCCCAGCATTTT

D: TRBD1
J: TRBJ2-2
V: TRBV29-1
size: -
CDR3: CSGGTGFTGELFF
DNA: TGCAGCGGAGGGACAGGGTTCACCGGGGAGCTGTTTTTT

D: TRBD1
J: TRBJ2-1
V: TRBV15
size: many
CDR3: CATSRSGQGLYEQFF
DNA: TGTGCCACCAGCAGATCGGGACAGGGATTGTATGAGCAGTTCTTC

D: -
J: TRBJ2-1
V: TRBV11-3
size: few
CDR3: CASSSSGSQGYNEQFF
DNA: TGTGCCAGCAGCTCCTCAGGTTCTCAGGGCTACAATGAGCAGTTCTTC

D: -
J: TRBJ2-3
V: TRBV18
size: few
CDR3: CASSPFSEDTQYF
DNA: TGTGCCAGCTCACCATTTTCCGAAGATACGCAGTATTTT

D: TRBD2
J: TRBJ2-2
V: TRBV12-3/TRBV12-4
size: -
CDR3: CASSSGLAGEGTGELFF
DNA: TGTGCCAGCAGTTCCGGACTAGCGGGAGAGGGAACCGGGGAGCTGTTTTTT

D: TRBD2
J: TRBJ2-1
V: TRBV11-2
size: -
CDR3: CASGKRAGGFDEQFF
DNA: TGTGCCAGCGGAAAAAGAGCGGGAGGTTTCGATGAGCAGTTCTTC

D: -
J: TRBJ1-1
V: TRBV20-1
size: -
CDR3: CSTRQGTTEAFF
DNA: TGCAGTACCCGGCAGGGGACCACTGAAGCTTTCTTT

D: -
J: TRBJ2-3
V: TRBV10-2
size: many
CDR3: CASSRSGRVDTQYF
DNA: TGCGCCAGCAGCCGGAGCGGCCGAGTAGATACGCAGTATTTT

D: TRBD1
J: TRBJ2-7
V: TRBV12-3/TRBV12-4
size: -
CDR3: CASSLVKGTGGYEQYF
DNA: TGTGCCAGCAGTTTAGTGAAGGGGACAGGGGGCTACGAGCAGTACTTC

D: -
J: TRBJ1-1
V: TRBV9
size: many
CDR3: CASSAQGGSTEAFF
DNA: TGTGCCAGCAGCGCGCAGGGCGGGAGCACTGAAGCTTTCTTT

D: TRBD1
J: TRBJ1-1
V: TRBV29-1
size: few
CDR3: CSVQGVITEAFF
DNA: TGCAGCGTACAGGGGGTGATCACTGAAGCTTTCTTT

D: -
J: TRBJ2-3
V: TRBV7-9
size: many
CDR3: CASSLERRTDQYF
DNA: TGTGCCAGCAGCTTAGAGAGAAGGACAGATCAGTATTTT

D: -
J: TRBJ1-1
V: TRBV11-2
size: -
CDR3: CASSLEDYTEAFF
DNA: TGTGCCAGCAGCTTAGAGGACTACACTGAAGCTTTCTTT

D: -
J: TRBJ2-3
V: TRBV20-1
size: -
CDR3: CSAFVKGGGDTQYF
DNA: TGCAGTGCTTTTGTTAAGGGAGGCGGAGATACGCAGTATTTT

D: -
J: TRBJ2-3
V: TRBV7-3
size: once
CDR3: CASSLNPSTGTQYF
DNA: TGTGCCAGCAGCTTAAACCCGAGCACAGGTACGCAGTATTTT

D: TRBD1
J: TRBJ2-3
V: TRBV20-1
size: -
CDR3: CSARLGQGQGDTQYF
DNA: TGCAGTGCTAGACTCGGACAGGGGCAAGGAGATACGCAGTATTTT